The clone carrying this T cell receptor beta chain came up many times. What it recognizes is unknown. The data originate from a study of T cells after yellow fever vaccination. In the study overall: When fractions had low cell numbers, they were prepared with SMART-Seq v4 Ultra Low Input.

TCRdb redid the calling of the 5' RACE reads with MiXCR, one entry per CDR3 protein. Of just under 600,000 distinct CDR3 sequences listed, 13% were seen once; the top ten hold around 15%. Study results and caveats: Post-booster repertoires again held most primary-vaccination clones (about 96% CD4, roughly 88% CD8).

V lost 4 bases and J lost 9; bases outside the gene matches: 3. The CDR3 sequence is 14 residues long. Germline CDR1 and CDR2: SGHRS and YFSETQ. V usage is TRBV5-1 and J usage is TRBJ2-1; TRBD2 aligns across 14 bases. The TCR originated in a man aged 25 to 40 who received the YFV17D yellow fever vaccine. Sequenced here: PBMCs, sampled on the day of the yellow fever booster vaccination. CDR3 in DNA: TGCGCCAGCAGCCCGACTAGCGGGAGGGTTGAGCAGTTCTTC. This encodes CASSPTSGRVEQFF.